This T cell receptor beta chain was recorded in a study of CD8+ T cells in alopecia areata. Germline V lookup: CDR1 GTSNPN, CDR2 SVGIG (reference sequence). The germline V and J ends were trimmed by 5 bases and 8 bases, with 15 bases remaining between them. The CDR3 sequence is 13 residues long. Once RNA had been extracted, it was reverse transcribed into cDNA to act as the sequencing template. TCRdb's copy holds only in-frame clones and misses some; the assay was immunoSEQ multiplex PCR. The sample comprises about 97,000 clones, 41% of which are singletons, and around 1.5% rests with the top ten. The V and J genes are TRBV30 and TRBJ1-4, with D unclear. Sample: CD4+ T cells sorted from blood. The receptor comes from a human donor with alopecia areata. The CDR3 sequence is CAWQRAGWEKLFF. The CDR3 DNA follows: TGTGCCTGGCAAAGGGCTGGTTGGGAAAAACTGTTTTTT. The variable domain in full, completed from reference TRBV30 and TRBJ1-4, reads SQTIHQWPATLVQPVGSPLSLECTVEGTSNPNLYWYRQAAGRGLQLLFYSVGIGQISSEVPQNLSASRPQDRQFILSSKKLLLSDSGFYLCAWQRAGWEKLFFGSGTQLSVL.